A selection of T cell receptor delta chains follows, all from one sample in a study of Vδ1+ human thymocytes. TCRdb called clones anew from the multiplex PCR reads with CATT. The sample records 70,000 to 90,000 delta-chain clones, around 30% being singletons. The specimen was Vdelta1+ gamma-delta thymocytes from the thymus. The receptor set was obtained from a boy younger than two who had congenital heart surgery. CDR3s include the opening cysteine and the closing phenylalanine or tryptophan. D genes are given only for firm matches. Part of the rows lack a size; the others show once, few, many or a class for expanded clones.

d_call	v_call	clone_size	j_call	cdr3_aa	cdr3_nt
-	TRDV1	few	TRDJ1	CALGEHDAGLYTDKLIF	TGTGCTCTTGGGGAACACGACGCGGGGCTATACACCGATAAACTCATCTTT
TRDD3	TRDV1	-	TRDJ1	CALGERPFWGILDDKLIF	TGTGCTCTTGGGGAAAGGCCTTTCTGGGGGATACTTGACGATAAACTCATCTTT
TRDD3	TRDV2	-	TRDJ1	CACDIHWGILYLSPDKLIF	TGTGCCTGTGACATCCACTGGGGGATACTTTACTTGAGTCCCGATAAACTCATCTTT
TRDD3	TRDV1	-	TRDJ1	CALGELVYSTGGPEGRADKLIF	TGTGCTCTTGGGGAACTAGTCTACTCAACTGGGGGTCCCGAGGGGCGGGCCGATAAACTCATCTTT
TRDD3	TRDV2	few	TRDJ1	CACDTVPLGDSDKLIF	TGTGCCTGTGACACCGTGCCTCTGGGGGATTCCGATAAACTCATCTTT
TRDD3	TRDV1	-	TRDJ1	CALGELGVRTGGPYTDKLIF	TGTGCTCTTGGGGAACTAGGGGTCCGTACTGGGGGTCCCTACACCGATAAACTCATCTTT
TRDD3	TRAV29/DV5	few	TRDJ1	CAASVVLGDVTDKLIF	TGTGCAGCAAGCGTTGTCCTGGGGGATGTCACCGATAAACTCATCTTT
-	TRDV2	few	TRDJ1	CACDTSGRASGDKLIF	TGTGCCTGTGACACGTCTGGTAGGGCTTCGGGCGATAAACTCATCTTT
-	TRDV1	-	TRDJ1	CALGEQMSETRGDPYTDKLIF	TGTGCTCTTGGGGAACAGATGTCAGAAACTAGAGGGGATCCTTACACCGATAAACTCATCTTT
TRDD3	TRDV1	-	TRDJ1	CALGDVPGWGIRHTDKLIF	TGTGCTCTTGGGGACGTTCCGGGGTGGGGGATACGCCACACCGATAAACTCATCTTT
TRDD3	TRDV1	-	TRDJ1	CALGEHSLGETNTDKLIF	TGTGCTCTTGGGGAACACTCCTTGGGGGAGACTAACACCGATAAACTCATCTTT
TRDD3	TRDV1	few	TRDJ1	CALGEGLPLYWGSYTDKLIF	TGTGCTCTTGGGGAGGGCCTTCCCCTTTACTGGGGGTCCTACACCGATAAACTCATCTTT
TRDD3	TRDV1	-	TRDJ2	CALGDTLPYWGSSTAQLFF	TGTGCTCTTGGGGACACCCTACCCTACTGGGGATCTTCCACAGCACAACTCTTCTTT
TRDD3	TRDV1	-	TRDJ1	CALGESCGLGGHTYTDKLIF	TGTGCTCTTGGGGAATCATGTGGGCTGGGGGGGCATACGTACACCGATAAACTCATCTTT
TRDD3	TRDV1	-	TRDJ1	CALGDPDRSWGIRYGVRRTDKLIF	TGTGCTCTTGGGGACCCAGATCGAAGCTGGGGGATACGGTACGGGGTACGGCGGACCGATAAACTCATCTTT
TRDD3	TRDV2	-	TRDJ1	CATGGIPDKLIF	TGTGCCACGGGGGGGATCCCCGATAAACTCATCTTT
-	TRDV1	few	TRDJ1	CALGELYEASKVLYTDKLIF	TGTGCTCTTGGGGAACTATACGAAGCCTCCAAGGTTTTATACACCGATAAACTCATCTTT
-	TRDV1	few	TRDJ1	CALGERYYPGGRSDKLIF	TGTGCTCTTGGGGAACGATATTACCCGGGGGGAAGATCCGATAAACTCATCTTT
-	TRDV1	few	TRDJ1	CALGEAHLYTDKLIF	TGTGCTCTTGGGGAGGCTCACCTCTACACCGATAAACTCATCTTT
-	TRDV1	few	TRDJ1	CALGDRLQYWWNSTDKLIF	TGTGCTCTTGGGGACCGACTCCAGTACTGGTGGAACTCCACCGATAAACTCATCTTT
TRDD3	TRDV1	few	TRDJ2	CALGELSSSYWGMRSLTAQLFF	TGTGCTCTTGGGGAACTGTCTTCCTCCTACTGGGGGATGAGGTCATTGACAGCACAACTCTTCTTT
-	TRDV1	-	TRDJ1	CALGELVFSQRTFYVSPNTDKLIF	TGTGCTCTTGGGGAACTGGTCTTTTCCCAACGTACTTTTTATGTAAGTCCCAACACCGATAAACTCATCTTT
TRDD2	TRDV1	-	TRDJ1	CALGLHEDFLRSLYWVVTDKLIF	TGTGCTCTTGGGCTGCATGAGGACTTCCTACGTTCACTTTACTGGGTGGTTACCGATAAACTCATCTTT
TRDD3	TRDV2	few	TRDJ1	CACPLLGDTPYTDKLIF	TGTGCCTGCCCATTACTGGGGGATACGCCGTACACCGATAAACTCATCTTT
-	TRDV1	once	TRDJ1	CALGERSFLRLGDPYTDKLIF	TGTGCTCTTGGGGAAAGGTCCTTCCTACGACTGGGGGACCCGTACACCGATAAACTCATCTTT
TRDD3	TRDV1	few	TRDJ1	CALGELCPARGIVEGKNPDKLIF	TGTGCTCTTGGGGAACTATGCCCTGCTCGGGGGATAGTCGAGGGAAAAAACCCCGATAAACTCATCTTT
TRDD3	TRDV1	few	TRDJ1	CALGELRPLRGYADKLIF	TGTGCTCTTGGGGAACTGCGCCCACTCCGGGGATACGCCGATAAACTCATCTTT
TRDD3	TRDV1	-	TRDJ1	CALGEPWGWGIQEGKLIF	TGTGCTCTTGGGGAACCCTGGGGCTGGGGGATACAGGAGGGTAAACTCATCTTT
-	TRDV1	-	TRDJ1	CALGELRYTDKLIF	TGTGCTCTTGGGGAATTACGATACACCGATAAACTCATCTTT
-	TRDV2	-	TRDJ1	CATFWVPYTDKLIF	TGTGCCACTTTTTGGGTTCCGTACACCGATAAACTCATCTTT
TRDD3	TRDV1	-	TRDJ1	CALGPPFRLGDTQSVCTDKLIF	TGTGCTCTTGGTCCCCCGTTCCGGCTGGGGGATACTCAGTCGGTCTGCACCGATAAACTCATCTTT
-	TRDV1	-	TRDJ1	CALGPKTGPTDKLIF	TGTGCTCTTGGGCCAAAAACCGGCCCCACCGATAAACTCATCTTT
TRDD3	TRDV1	-	TRDJ1	CALGEPKASGGYFKADKLIF	TGTGCTCTTGGGGAACCCAAGGCTTCTGGGGGATACTTTAAGGCCGATAAACTCATCTTT
TRDD3	TRDV1	-	TRDJ1	CALGATVGDTPYTDKLIF	TGTGCTCTTGGGGCAACAGTGGGGGATACACCTTACACCGATAAACTCATCTTT
-	TRDV1	few	TRDJ1	CALGELSIYRGRRLYTDKLIF	TGTGCTCTTGGGGAACTTAGCATTTATAGGGGACGACGGCTGTACACCGATAAACTCATCTTT
TRDD3	TRDV2	few	TRDJ1	CACDTPRFRGEGIPLGLIF	TGTGCCTGTGACACCCCCCGCTTCCGAGGAGAGGGGATACCCCTCGGACTCATCTTT
TRDD3	TRDV1	-	TRDJ1	CALGEPSPLLGDTDKLIF	TGTGCTCTTGGGGAACCCTCCCCGTTACTGGGGGATACCGATAAACTCATCTTT
TRDD3	TRDV1	-	TRDJ1	CALGEPPRLPTNPGPMYWGIRGPSTDKLIF	TGTGCTCTTGGGGAGCCCCCCCGGCTTCCTACCAATCCAGGGCCAATGTACTGGGGGATTAGAGGGCCGTCCACCGATAAACTCATCTTT
TRDD2	TRDV1	-	TRDJ1	CALGELRRIPTRFNDKLIF	TGTGCTCTTGGGGAACTCAGACGGATTCCTACCAGGTTTAACGATAAACTCATCTTT
-	TRDV2	medium-sized	TRDJ1	CACDTADSKLIF	TGTGCCTGTGACACCGCGGATAGTAAACTCATCTTT
TRDD3	TRDV1	few	TRDJ1	CALGPTGDTLHKLIF	TGTGCTCTTGGTCCTACGGGGGATACGCTCCATAAACTCATCTTT
TRDD3	TRDV1	few	TRDJ1	CALGGADDARYWGITLRDKLIF	TGTGCTCTTGGGGGGGCGGACGACGCCAGGTACTGGGGGATAACCCTAAGGGATAAACTCATCTTT
TRDD3	TRDV1	-	TRDJ1	CALGVHPLRYWGSNTDKLIF	TGTGCTCTTGGGGTACACCCCCTTCGTTACTGGGGGTCGAACACCGATAAACTCATCTTT
TRDD2	TRDV1	-	TRDJ1	CALGDARYPSYELGGSYTDKLIF	TGTGCTCTTGGGGACGCCCGCTACCCTTCCTACGAGCTGGGGGGTAGTTACACCGATAAACTCATCTTT
-	TRDV2	-	TRDJ1	CACDTYPLGSDKLIF	TGTGCCTGTGACACCTACCCTCTGGGATCCGATAAACTCATCTTT
TRDD3	TRDV1	-	TRDJ1	CALGEFFPYWGPGVYTDKLIF	TGTGCTCTTGGGGAGTTCTTTCCGTACTGGGGGCCAGGGGTTTACACCGATAAACTCATCTTT
TRDD3	TRDV2	once	TRDJ3	CARWDTWSSWDTRQMFF	TGTGCCAGGTGGGATACTTGGAGCTCCTGGGACACCCGACAGATGTTTTTC
TRDD3	TRDV1	few	TRDJ1	CALEPCSGGYGGDKLIF	TGTGCTCTCGAGCCCTGTTCTGGGGGATACGGAGGCGATAAACTCATCTTT
-	TRDV1	few	TRDJ1	CALGGRKYCHPDKLIF	TGTGCTCTTGGGGGGAGAAAGTACTGTCACCCCGATAAACTCATCTTT
TRDD3	TRDV1	-	TRDJ1	CALGDIHSRYWGDKLIF	TGTGCTCTTGGGGACATCCATTCCCGCTACTGGGGGGATAAACTCATCTTT
-	TRDV1	few	TRDJ1	CALGGSPYTDKLIF	TGTGCTCTTGGGGGTTCTCCGTACACCGATAAACTCATCTTT
TRDD3	TRDV1	-	TRDJ1	CALLVLGAPYTDKLIF	TGTGCTCTTTTGGTACTGGGGGCTCCGTACACCGATAAACTCATCTTT
-	TRDV1	few	TRDJ1	CALGELWLGYKLIF	TGTGCTCTTGGGGAACTTTGGTTGGGATATAAACTCATCTTT